These T cell receptor beta chains were read from a single sample in a study of shared clonotypes between healthy human individuals. Produced via immunoSEQ multiplex PCR; TCRdb's table is partial and in-frame only. Here the sample spans about 650,000 clones, roughly 95% being singletons. Input material: naive CD8+ T cells sorted from blood. The receptors stem from a woman in her 30s in good health. CDR3s include the opening cysteine and the closing phenylalanine or tryptophan. The D gene is left open where the match is weak. Some rows have no size entry. The others give once, few or many, or a class for an expanded clone.

>.|TRBJ2-1|TRBV28|.
TGTGCCAGCAGCGTAGACAGTGACAATGAGCAGTTCTTC
CASSVDSDNEQFF
>TRBD1|TRBJ1-5|TRBV19|.
TGTGCCAGTAGGACAGGGGGGTACAATCAGCCCCAGCATTTT
CASRTGGYNQPQHF
>TRBD2|TRBJ2-2|TRBV5-1|.
TGCGCCAGCAGCTTGGTCCGGGAGGGCCCCGGGGAGCTGTTTTTT
CASSLVREGPGELFF
>.|TRBJ2-1|TRBV27|.
TGTGCCAGCAGTTACCCCGGGGGTAATGAGCAGTTCTTC
CASSYPGGNEQFF
>.|TRBJ2-3|TRBV11-2|.
TGTGCCAGCAGCTTAGGTATTTCCGGAGTCACAGATACGCAGTATTTT
CASSLGISGVTDTQYF
>.|TRBJ1-4|TRBV7-9|.
TGTGCCAGCAGCCCCCTAGAACAGATTAATGAAAAACTGTTTTTT
CASSPLEQINEKLFF
>.|TRBJ1-6|TRBV2|once
TGTGCCAGCAGGCCGGGGGTTAATTCACCCCTCCACTTT
CASRPGVNSPLHF
>TRBD1|TRBJ1-2|TRBV7-9|.
TGTGCCAGCAGCTTATCACCCGGGACAGGGGCCATTAACTATGGCTACACCTTC
CASSLSPGTGAINYGYTF
>TRBD2|TRBJ2-7|TRBV28|.
TGTGCCAGTCGCCGGACGGAGACTAGCGCTTACGAGCAGTACTTC
CASRRTETSAYEQYF
>.|TRBJ2-7|TRBV5-5|.
TGTGCCAGCAGCTTGGGGACCGGCTACGAGCAGTACTTC
CASSLGTGYEQYF
>TRBD2|TRBJ2-7|TRBV2|.
TGTGCCAGCAGTTCTGGGACTAGCGCCCGCAGCTCCTACGAGCAGTACTTC
CASSSGTSARSSYEQYF
>.|TRBJ2-2|TRBV6-5|.
TGTGCCAGCAGTTACGGGCAGTTCACCGGGGAGCTGTTTTTT
CASSYGQFTGELFF
>.|TRBJ1-2|TRBV5-4|.
TGTGCCAGCAGCTTGGATTGGACAGCTAACTATGGCTACACCTTC
CASSLDWTANYGYTF
>.|TRBJ2-5|TRBV6-5|.
TGTGCCAGCAGCTCGGCGCGGAGACCCCAGTACTTC
CASSSARRPQYF
>.|TRBJ2-1|TRBV19|.
TGTGCCAGTAGTATAGCTCGGCTAGCGAGCCCCAATGAGCAGTTCTTC
CASSIARLASPNEQFF
>TRBD1|TRBJ1-1|TRBV19|.
TGTGCCAGTAGAGGGACAGGGCGTAACACTGAAGCTTTCTTT
CASRGTGRNTEAFF
>.|TRBJ2-2|TRBV28|.
TGTGCCAGCAGTCCCAACCCGCCGACTACTCCCCTTGCAGGGGAGCTGTTTTTT
CASSPNPPTTPLAGELFF
>.|TRBJ2-1|TRBV7-2|.
TGTGCCAGCAGTTACCCGGACAATGAGCAGTTCTTC
CASSYPDNEQFF
>TRBD1|TRBJ2-7|TRBV25-1|.
TGTGCCAGCAGTGTTGGGACAGCCTACGAGCAGTACTTC
CASSVGTAYEQYF
>TRBD2|TRBJ2-7|TRBV6-1|.
TGTGCCAGCAGTGAAGCGGCGCTGGCGGGAGGGGACGAGCAGTACTTC
CASSEAALAGGDEQYF
>.|TRBJ2-7|TRBV7-9|once
TGTGCCAGCAGCTTAGGATCTACAGGGTTCGAGCAGTACTTC
CASSLGSTGFEQYF
>TRBD1|TRBJ1-2|TRBV9|.
TGTGCCAGCAGCGCCCGGACAGGGTTTGACTATGGCTACACCTTC
CASSARTGFDYGYTF
>.|TRBJ2-5|TRBV18|.
TGTGCCAGCTCAACCGAGGGGGAGGGCCTCCAAGAGACCCAGTACTTC
CASSTEGEGLQETQYF
>TRBD2|TRBJ2-7|TRBV5-6|once
TGTGCCAGCAGCTTGGAAGCGGGAGGGACCTACGAGCAGTACTTC
CASSLEAGGTYEQYF
>.|TRBJ2-5|TRBV21-1|.
TGTGCCAGCAGCAAAAGCAAAGAGACCCAGTACTTC
CASSKSKETQYF
>TRBD2|TRBJ2-2|TRBV27|.
TGTGCCAGCAGTTTCCTCGGACTAGCGGGAGGGCCCGGGGAGCTGTTTTTT
CASSFLGLAGGPGELFF
>.|TRBJ1-2|TRBV19|.
TGTGCCAGTAGAGGGGTGACTGGCTACACCTTC
CASRGVTGYTF
>TRBD2|TRBJ2-7|TRBV27|.
TGTGCCACCAAGCCGGGACTAGGGGCAAAGCAGTACTTC
CATKPGLGAKQYF
>TRBD2|TRBJ2-2|TRBV5-1|once
TGCGCCAGCAGCTCCGGGACTAGCGGGAGGTCGGCCGGGGAGCTGTTTTTT
CASSSGTSGRSAGELFF
>TRBD2|TRBJ2-1|TRBV19|once
TGTGCCAGCAATAGCGGGACGTTGTTGAGCTCCTACAATGAGCAGTTCTTC
CASNSGTLLSSYNEQFF
>.|TRBJ2-2|TRBV27|.
TGTGCCAGCACGACTCTAGGGCAGAACACCGGGGAGCTGTTTTTT
CASTTLGQNTGELFF
>.|TRBJ1-5|TRBV6-1|.
TGTGCCAGCAGTGCAAGGGACACAGGCAATCAGCCCCAGCATTTT
CASSARDTGNQPQHF
>.|TRBJ1-1|TRBV19|.
TGTGCCATCCGGGAGACCGGGGAAGGGAACACTGAAGCTTTCTTT
CAIRETGEGNTEAFF
>.|TRBJ1-6|TRBV25-1|.
TGTGCCAGCAGTGACCTAGCAGACAGTTATCATTCACCCCTCCACTTT
CASSDLADSYHSPLHF
>TRBD1|TRBJ1-5|TRBV7-9|.
TGTGCCAGCAGCTCGGGACAGAGCCTTGTTCCCCAGCATTTT
CASSSGQSLVPQHF
>.|TRBJ2-3|TRBV7-9|once
TGTGCCAGCAGCACTAACTGGGCAGATACGCAGTATTTT
CASSTNWADTQYF
>TRBD2|TRBJ2-6|TRBV28|.
TGTGCCAGCAGTTTAGGTCTAGCGGGGCACTACTCTGGGGCCAACGTCCTGACTTTC
CASSLGLAGHYSGANVLTF
>TRBD2|TRBJ2-3|TRBV11-2|.
TGTGCCAGCAGCTTAGATTACGCGACTAGCGGGCCGGTGGGGTCAAATACGCAGTATTTT
CASSLDYATSGPVGSNTQYF
>TRBD2|TRBJ2-7|TRBV28|.
TGTGCCAGCAGTCAAGCGGGAGATTTCCACGAGCAGTACTTC
CASSQAGDFHEQYF
>.|TRBJ2-2|TRBV11-3|once
TGTGCCAGCAGCTTAGGGTTTCCCGGGGAGCTGTTTTTT
CASSLGFPGELFF
>.|TRBJ2-2|TRBV19|.
TGTGCCAGTAAGGTGGGGGGCCTCGGCGCCGGGGAGCTGTTTTTT
CASKVGGLGAGELFF
>.|TRBJ2-1|TRBV5-4|once
TGTGCCAGCAGCTTGGGGACCGCCTACAATGAGCAGTTCTTC
CASSLGTAYNEQFF
>.|TRBJ2-3|TRBV7-6|.
TGTGCCAGCAGCTTAGCGTGGGGGATAATGTCAGATACGCAGTATTTT
CASSLAWGIMSDTQYF
>.|TRBJ2-3|TRBV27|.
TGTGCCAGCAGGGGTATCACAGATACGCAGTATTTT
CASRGITDTQYF
>TRBD1|TRBJ1-1|TRBV28|.
TGTGCCAGCAGTTTTTTTCCGACGCAGGGGGTTGAAGCTTTCTTT
CASSFFPTQGVEAFF
>.|TRBJ1-6|TRBV5-6|.
TGTGCCAGCAGCAAGAGAAATTCACCCCTCCACTTT
CASSKRNSPLHF
>TRBD2|TRBJ2-1|TRBV7-8|.
TGTGCCAGCAGCTCACTAGCGGGAGGGTTTGGTGAGCAGTTCTTC
CASSSLAGGFGEQFF
>.|TRBJ2-3|TRBV9|once
TGTGCCAGCAGCGTTGGGGGTGGTGGCACAGATACGCAGTATTTT
CASSVGGGGTDTQYF
>.|TRBJ1-5|TRBV19|.
TGTGCCAGTAGCCACAACGGCCCCCAGCATTTT
CASSHNGPQHF